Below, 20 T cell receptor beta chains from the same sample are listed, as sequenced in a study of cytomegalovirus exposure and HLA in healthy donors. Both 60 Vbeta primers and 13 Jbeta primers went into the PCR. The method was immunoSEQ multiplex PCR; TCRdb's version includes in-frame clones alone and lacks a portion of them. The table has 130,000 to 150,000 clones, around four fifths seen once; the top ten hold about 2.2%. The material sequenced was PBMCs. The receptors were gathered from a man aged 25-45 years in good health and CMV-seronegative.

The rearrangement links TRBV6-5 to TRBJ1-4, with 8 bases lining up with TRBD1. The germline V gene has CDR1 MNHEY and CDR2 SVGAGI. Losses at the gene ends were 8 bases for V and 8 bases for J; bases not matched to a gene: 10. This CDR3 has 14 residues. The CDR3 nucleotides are TGTGCCAGCGGGCCAGGGGGCTTCTCGGAAAAACTGTTTTTT. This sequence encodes CASGPGGFSEKLFF.

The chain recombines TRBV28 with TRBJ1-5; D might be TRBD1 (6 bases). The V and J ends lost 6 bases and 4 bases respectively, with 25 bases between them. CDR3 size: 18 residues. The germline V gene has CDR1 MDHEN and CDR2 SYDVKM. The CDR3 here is CASRTPDGAGVNNQPQHF. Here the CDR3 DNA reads TGTGCCAGCAGGACCCCGGACGGGGCAGGGGTCAATAATCAGCCCCAGCATTTT.

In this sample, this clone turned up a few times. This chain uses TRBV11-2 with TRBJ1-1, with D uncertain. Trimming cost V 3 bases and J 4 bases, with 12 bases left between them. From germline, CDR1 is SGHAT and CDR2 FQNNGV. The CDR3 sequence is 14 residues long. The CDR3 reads CASSLEPLGTEAFF. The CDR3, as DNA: TGTGCCAGCAGCTTGGAGCCCCTGGGCACTGAAGCTTTCTTT.

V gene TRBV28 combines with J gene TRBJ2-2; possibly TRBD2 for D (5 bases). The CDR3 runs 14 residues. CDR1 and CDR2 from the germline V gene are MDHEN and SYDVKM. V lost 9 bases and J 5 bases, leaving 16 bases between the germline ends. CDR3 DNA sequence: TGTGCCAGTCGTTGGCTCACGGGAACCGGGGAGCTGTTTTTT. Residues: CASRWLTGTGELFF.

The CDR3 bases are TGTGCCAGCAGCCTCGAAGGAGTTCAGTACTTC. Translated: CASSLEGVQYF. The rearrangement links TRBV7-9 to TRBJ2-4; D is ambiguous. The length of the CDR3 is 11 residues. Per germline, CDR1 SEHNR and CDR2 FQNEAQ (reference sequence). Trimming left V 5 bases short and J 11 bases short, with 10 bases between.

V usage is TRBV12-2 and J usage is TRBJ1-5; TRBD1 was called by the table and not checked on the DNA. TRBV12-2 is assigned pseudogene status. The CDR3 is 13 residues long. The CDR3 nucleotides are TGTGCAAGTCGACCCGACAGGTGCCAGCCCCAGCATTTT. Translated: CASRPDRCQPQHF.

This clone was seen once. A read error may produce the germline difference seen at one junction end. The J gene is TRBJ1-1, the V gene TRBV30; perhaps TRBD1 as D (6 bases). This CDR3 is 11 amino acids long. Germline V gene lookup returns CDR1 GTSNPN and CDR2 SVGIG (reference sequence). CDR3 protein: CALGGATEAFF. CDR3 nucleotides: TGCGCTTTGGGGGGGGCGACTGAAGCTTTCTTT.

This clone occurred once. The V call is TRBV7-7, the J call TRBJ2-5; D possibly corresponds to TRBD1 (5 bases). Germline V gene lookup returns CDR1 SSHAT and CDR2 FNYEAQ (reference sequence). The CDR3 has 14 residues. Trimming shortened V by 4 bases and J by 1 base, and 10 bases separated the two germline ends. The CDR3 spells CASSSTTAQETQYF. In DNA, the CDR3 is TGTGCCAGCAGCTCGACGACAGCCCAAGAGACCCAGTACTTC.

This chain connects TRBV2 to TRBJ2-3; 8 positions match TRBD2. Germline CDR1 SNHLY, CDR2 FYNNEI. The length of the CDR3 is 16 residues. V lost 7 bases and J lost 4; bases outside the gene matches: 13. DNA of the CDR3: TGTGCCAGCAAAATTTCTCCCAGCGGGAGCGCAGATACGCAGTATTTT. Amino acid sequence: CASKISPSGSADTQYF.

CDR3 residues: CAWSGTGKGQPQHF. CDR3 in DNA: TGTGCCTGGAGCGGAACAGGGAAGGGTCAGCCCCAGCATTTT. The chain has TRBV30 and TRBJ1-5, with a tentative D call TRBD1 (6 bases). This CDR3 is 14 amino acids long. Trimming took off 3 bases at V and 6 bases at J, with 15 bases between the two ends. CDR1 and CDR2 from the germline V gene are GTSNPN and SVGIG (reference sequence).

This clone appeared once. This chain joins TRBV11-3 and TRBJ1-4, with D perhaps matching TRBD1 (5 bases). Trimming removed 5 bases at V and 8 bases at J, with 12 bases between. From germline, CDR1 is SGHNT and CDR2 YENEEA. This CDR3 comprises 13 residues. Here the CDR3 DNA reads TGTGCCAGCAGCCCTGCCCCAGGGGAAAAACTGTTTTTT. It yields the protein CASSPAPGEKLFF.

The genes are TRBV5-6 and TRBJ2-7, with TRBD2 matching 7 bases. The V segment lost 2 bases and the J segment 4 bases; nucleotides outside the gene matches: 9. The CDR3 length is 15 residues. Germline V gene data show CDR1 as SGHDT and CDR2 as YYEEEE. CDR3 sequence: CASSFRAGQRYEQYF. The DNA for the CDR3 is TGTGCCAGCAGCTTCAGAGCGGGGCAGAGATACGAGCAGTACTTC.

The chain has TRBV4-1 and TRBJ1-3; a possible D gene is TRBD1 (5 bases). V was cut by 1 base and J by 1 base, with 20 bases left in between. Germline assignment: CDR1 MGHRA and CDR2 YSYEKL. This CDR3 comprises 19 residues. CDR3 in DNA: TGCGCCAGCAGCCAAGGGGTTTGGTATGCAGGGCGGTCTGGAAACACCATATATTTT. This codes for CASSQGVWYAGRSGNTIYF.

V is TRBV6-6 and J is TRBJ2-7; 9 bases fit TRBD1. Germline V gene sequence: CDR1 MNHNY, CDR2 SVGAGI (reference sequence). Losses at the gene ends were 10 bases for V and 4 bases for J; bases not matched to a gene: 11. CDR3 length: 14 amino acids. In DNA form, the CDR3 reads TGTGCCACCGACCGGACAGGGGCGGGGTACGAGCAGTACTTC. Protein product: CATDRTGAGYEQYF.

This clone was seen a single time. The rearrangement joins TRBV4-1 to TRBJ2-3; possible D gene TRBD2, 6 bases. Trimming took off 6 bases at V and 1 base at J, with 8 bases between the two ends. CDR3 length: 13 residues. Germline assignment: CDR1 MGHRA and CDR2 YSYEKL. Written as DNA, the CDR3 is TGCGCCAGCAGGCCTAGCGGCACAGATACGCAGTATTTT. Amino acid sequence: CASRPSGTDTQYF.

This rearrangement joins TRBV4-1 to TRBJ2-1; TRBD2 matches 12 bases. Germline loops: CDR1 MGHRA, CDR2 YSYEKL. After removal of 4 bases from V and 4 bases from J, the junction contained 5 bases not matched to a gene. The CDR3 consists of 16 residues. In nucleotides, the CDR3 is TGCGCCAGCAGCCCACGGCTAGCGGGAGGGTACAATGAGCAGTTCTTC. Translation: CASSPRLAGGYNEQFF.

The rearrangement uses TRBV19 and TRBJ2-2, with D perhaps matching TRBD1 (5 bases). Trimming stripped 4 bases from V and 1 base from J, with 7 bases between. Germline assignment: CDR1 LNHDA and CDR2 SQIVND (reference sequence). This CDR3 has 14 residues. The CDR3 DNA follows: TGTGCCAGTAGTAACCAGGGGAACACCGGGGAGCTGTTTTTT. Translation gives CASSNQGNTGELFF.

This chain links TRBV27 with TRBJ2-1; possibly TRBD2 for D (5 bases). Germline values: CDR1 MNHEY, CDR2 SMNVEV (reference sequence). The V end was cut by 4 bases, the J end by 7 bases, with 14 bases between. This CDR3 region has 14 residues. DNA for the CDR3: TGTGCCAGCAGTTCTCTCCCTCGGGAAAATGAGCAGTTCTTC. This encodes CASSSLPRENEQFF.

The CDR3 reads CASSYLRTDTQYF. The CDR3 nucleotides are TGTGCCAGCAGCTACCTCAGGACAGATACGCAGTATTTT. The chain recombines TRBV11-2 with TRBJ2-3; no reliable D call. The V gene's germline CDR1 is SGHAT and CDR2 FQNNGV. The ends were cut back, 4 bases at V and 3 bases at J, with 8 bases in the middle. CDR3 length: 13 amino acids.

CDR3 DNA: TGCGCCAGCAGCCAAGTCCGAACTAGCGGGAGCAGTAATGAGCAGTTCTTC. Translated: CASSQVRTSGSSNEQFF. The chain links TRBV4-1 to TRBJ2-1, with TRBD2 matching over 11 bases. The CDR3 consists of 17 residues. Germline V gives CDR1 MGHRA, CDR2 YSYEKL. V lost 1 base, J lost 7 bases, and 9 bases stayed unmatched.